This entry describes one TCR beta chain. No antigen is known for it. Germline lookup yields CDR1 SGHRS and CDR2 YFSETQ. This CDR3 is built from 17 residues. Trimming cost V 0 bases and J 1 base; bases outside gene matches: 7. The data stem from a study of T cell responses to AZD1222 COVID-19 vaccine. Points from the study as a whole: Clonal diversity may have been underestimated in mostly white British donors. Vaccination with two AZD1222 doses was followed by a rise in Spike-specific TCR breadth and depth. Baseline testing showed seropositivity in only a handful of AZD1222 recipients.

The table came from immunoSEQ multiplex PCR; TCRdb's copy has only in-frame clones and leaves some out. The sample contains about 190,000 clones, roughly 91% of which appear only once. The chain recombines TRBV5-1 with TRBJ2-3; 8 nucleotides align to TRBD1. The receptor's source is an adult in good health. Sample: peripheral blood, taken on day 0 of AZD1222 vaccination. CDR3 DNA sequence: TGCGCCAGCAGCTTGGACCAAACAGGGGGTGGCACAGATACGCAGTATTTT. It yields the protein CASSLDQTGGGTDTQYF. Full variable domain (remainder filled in from reference TRBV5-1 and TRBJ2-3): KAGVTQTPRYLIKTRGQQVTLSCSPISGHRSVSWYQQTPGQGLQFLFEYFSETQRNKGNFPGRFSGRQFSNSRSEMNVSTLELGDSALYLCASSLDQTGGGTDTQYFGPGTRLTVL.